This section outlines one TCR beta chain sequence together with its context. Germline loops: CDR1 MNHEY, CDR2 SMNVEV (reference sequence). Unmatched junction bases numbered 5, after V lost 6 bases and J lost 0 bases. The CDR3 is 15 amino acids. Sequencing used immunoSEQ multiplex PCR; TCRdb keeps in-frame clones, though not all of them. Here the sample spans around 220,000 clones, less than 90% being singletons. This record comes from a study of blood T cell repertoires in COVID-19. Across the whole study: Samples representing acute and convalescent COVID-19 were sourced from the United States, Italy and Spain. PBMCs, B-cell-depleted T cells, or T cells provided the cDNA or gDNA that made up the material.

The TCR was taken from a woman between 45 and 60 years old with acute or convalescent COVID-19. The sequenced sample was peripheral blood. This chain uses TRBV27 with TRBJ1-1; 9 bases map to TRBD1. The CDR3 loop is CASSGTGKMNTEAFF. CDR3 nucleotides: TGTGCCAGCAGCGGGACAGGGAAGATGAACACTGAAGCTTTCTTT.